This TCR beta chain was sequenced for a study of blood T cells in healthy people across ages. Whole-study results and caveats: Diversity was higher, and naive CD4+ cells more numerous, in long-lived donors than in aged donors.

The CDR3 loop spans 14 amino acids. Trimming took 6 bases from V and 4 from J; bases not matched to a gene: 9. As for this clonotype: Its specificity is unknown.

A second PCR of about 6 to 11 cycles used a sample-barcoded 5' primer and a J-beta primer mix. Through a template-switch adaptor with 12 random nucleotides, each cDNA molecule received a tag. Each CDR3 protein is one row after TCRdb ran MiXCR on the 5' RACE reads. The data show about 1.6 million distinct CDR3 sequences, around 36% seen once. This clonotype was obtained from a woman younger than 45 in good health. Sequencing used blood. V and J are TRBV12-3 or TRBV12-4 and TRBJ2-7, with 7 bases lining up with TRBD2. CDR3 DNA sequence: TGTGCCAGCAGCCTCGGGGAGGGGTGGTACGAGCAGTACTTC. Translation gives CASSLGEGWYEQYF.